These T cell receptor beta chains were read from a single sample in a study of blood T cells in healthy people across ages. Each CDR3 protein gets one entry after TCRdb re-called the 5' RACE reads with MiXCR. In the table there are approximately 760,000 distinct CDR3 sequences, roughly 25% of which are singletons. This sample was also put to use in a study of T cells of mothers and their children.

Sequenced sample: blood. Receptors originate from a boy younger than 18 in good health. Each CDR3 is given with its conserved first and last residue. Fields, in order: clone size, V gene, D gene, J gene, CDR3 protein, CDR3 DNA. D genes are given only for firm matches. Some rows mark clone size as missing; the rest say once, few, many or name a class of expanded clone.

clone_size: .
v_call: TRBV4-1
d_call: TRBD2
j_call: TRBJ2-3
cdr3_aa: CASSQDIAGSTDTQYF
cdr3_nt: TGCGCCAGCAGCCAAGACATAGCGGGTAGCACAGATACGCAGTATTTT

clone_size: few
v_call: TRBV9
d_call: .
j_call: TRBJ1-4
cdr3_aa: CASSALGATNEKLFF
cdr3_nt: TGTGCCAGCAGCGCCCTTGGAGCAACTAATGAAAAACTGTTTTTT

clone_size: few
v_call: TRBV7-9
d_call: .
j_call: TRBJ2-4
cdr3_aa: CASSLQFGAGQNIQYF
cdr3_nt: TGTGCCAGCAGCTTACAGTTTGGGGCAGGACAAAACATTCAGTACTTC

clone_size: .
v_call: TRBV4-1
d_call: TRBD1
j_call: TRBJ2-7
cdr3_aa: CASSHGTASYEQYF
cdr3_nt: TGCGCCAGCAGCCACGGGACAGCGTCCTACGAGCAGTACTTC

clone_size: few
v_call: TRBV29-1
d_call: TRBD1
j_call: TRBJ2-7
cdr3_aa: CSVGRTGPYEQYF
cdr3_nt: TGCAGCGTTGGGAGGACAGGACCCTACGAGCAGTACTTC

clone_size: .
v_call: TRBV3-1
d_call: .
j_call: TRBJ2-7
cdr3_aa: CASSNRPDYQSYEQYF
cdr3_nt: TGTGCCAGCAGTAATAGACCCGACTACCAATCCTACGAGCAGTACTTC

clone_size: few
v_call: TRBV6-1
d_call: TRBD1
j_call: TRBJ1-2
cdr3_aa: CASSENGRGLYGYTF
cdr3_nt: TGTGCCAGCAGTGAAAATGGCAGGGGGCTCTATGGCTACACCTTC

clone_size: .
v_call: TRBV14
d_call: .
j_call: TRBJ2-5
cdr3_aa: CASSQGGGETLYF
cdr3_nt: TGTGCCAGCAGCCAAGGGGGCGGGGAGACCCTGTACTTC

clone_size: .
v_call: TRBV12-5
d_call: .
j_call: TRBJ2-6
cdr3_aa: CACGPRVQDLSGANVLTF
cdr3_nt: TGTGCTTGTGGCCCTCGGGTCCAGGACCTCTCTGGGGCCAACGTCCTGACTTTC

clone_size: once
v_call: TRBV19
d_call: .
j_call: TRBJ1-5
cdr3_aa: CATGSSDYSNQPQHF
cdr3_nt: TGTGCCACCGGATCCAGTGACTATAGCAATCAGCCCCAGCATTTT